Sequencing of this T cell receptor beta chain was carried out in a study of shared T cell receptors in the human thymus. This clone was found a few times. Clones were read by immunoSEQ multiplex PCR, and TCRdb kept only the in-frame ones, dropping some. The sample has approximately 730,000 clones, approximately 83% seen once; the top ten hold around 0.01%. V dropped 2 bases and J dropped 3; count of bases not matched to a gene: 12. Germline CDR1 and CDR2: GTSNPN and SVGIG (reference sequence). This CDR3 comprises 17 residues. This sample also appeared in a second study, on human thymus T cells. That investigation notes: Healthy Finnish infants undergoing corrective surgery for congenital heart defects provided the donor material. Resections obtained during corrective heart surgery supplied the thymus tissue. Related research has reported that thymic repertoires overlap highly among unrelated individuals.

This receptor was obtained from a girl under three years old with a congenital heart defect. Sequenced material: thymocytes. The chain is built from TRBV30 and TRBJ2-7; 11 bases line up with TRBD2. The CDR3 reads CAWSPTTSGDLGYEQYF. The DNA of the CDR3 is TGTGCCTGGAGTCCGACGACTAGCGGGGATTTAGGCTACGAGCAGTACTTC.